This T cell receptor beta chain was sequenced for a study of cytomegalovirus exposure and HLA in healthy donors (TCRdb year 2017). A note on the overall study: An earlier analysis of 587 of the donors reported approximately 300 Gb of sequence data and around 120 million unique TCR beta sequences obtained from approximately 180 million T cells. About five DR-DQ haplotypes were treated as single units for association and clustering because of strong linkage in the cohort. Among about 370 genotyped donors of the cohort, an average of approximately 240,000 unique TCR beta nucleotide sequences was sequenced per donor, of which 15% to 20% were non-productive. Along with the roughly 670-subject first cohort, a separate validation cohort of around 110 different subjects was used. In the later analysis, no new phenotypic data were used to find candidate immune exposures; instead, reliance was placed on TCR beta sequences and their occurrence across donors. All discovery cohort repertoires had been generated using a single sequencing platform. The study aimed to test whether cataloging public T cell receptors could reveal signatures of past pathogen exposure. Donor age, sex, ethnicity and CMV serostatus were compiled together with the repertoire data. High-throughput TCR immunosequencing, statistical association of individual TCRs with disease status, and machine learning were combined to predict cytomegalovirus infection status. A later analysis re-examined previously published TCR beta repertoires from roughly 720 donors and added high-resolution HLA genotyping to investigate patterns of TCR occurrence. To decide whether each TCR beta V gene segment behaved as functional or pseudogenic, an earlier analysis of some 540 of the donors relied on high-throughput TCR beta sequencing. Of the roughly 400 genotyped donors, approximately 82% fell in the genetic ancestry cluster associated with self-reported Caucasian donors. In a later genetic analysis, genome-wide SNP genotypes for about 65% of the roughly 700 donors were used, and that subset was treated as a discovery cohort. About 280 gigabases of sequencing data and around 80 million unique TCR sequences made up an early release that covered about 640 HLA-typed donors. The study used immunosequencing to profile the T cell repertoires of 600 to 850 subjects and linked those repertoires to cytomegalovirus serostatus. HLA typing included class I and class II loci at four-digit resolution. The number of donors typed differed by locus, with 629-630 for A, B, C, DRB1 and DQB1, around 560 for DQA1, 600 to 610 for DPA1, and approximately 470 for DPB1. Study-wide findings and limitations: Cytomegalovirus status was reported to be diagnosed by the classifier with high specificity and sensitivity in both the original and validation cohorts. Specific HLA alleles were associated with over 15,000 TCR beta sequences at a false discovery rate of 0.05 in a later analysis. An earlier analysis of approximately 540 of the donors showed that most TCR beta V segments appeared in productive rearrangements either about 90% or about 30% of the time, which broadly matched IMGT annotations. Presence/absence analyses assumed roughly uniform sequencing depth across donors, an assumption that may not hold. According to the authors, the approach could potentially be generalized to other disease states and immunological phenotypes. Several of the top co-occurrence clusters appeared to be linked to parvovirus B19, influenza, CMV and Epstein-Barr virus, according to a later analysis. The earlier analysis of approximately 560 of the donors excluded 15 to 20 rarely observed V segments, including chromosome 9 orphons, because counts were too low. The only immune exposure information available for the cohort was CMV serostatus. Assigning TCR associations to individual alleles was difficult when HLA alleles, especially DR and DQ, strongly co-occurred. A few of the identified cytomegalovirus-associated TCR beta chains were confirmed in vitro to be specific for cytomegalovirus antigens. Most CMV-associated TCR beta chains appeared to be HLA-restricted in a later analysis, and the HLA associations seemed to be driven largely by CMV exposure. A further reported finding was that TCR beta sequences accurately predicted the HLA-A and HLA-B alleles for most subjects in the first cohort. In a later analysis, HLA-associated TCR beta chains were found to be more clonally expanded and to have lower generation probabilities than equally common non-associated chains. According to a later analysis, TCR association rates differed among HLA loci, with DRB1 alleles showing the most associated TCRs and HLA-C alleles showing the fewest. A total of fewer than 200 TCR beta chains were listed by the study as associated with cytomegalovirus. A cluster of highly shared sequence variants was judged likely to be a technical artifact of the sequencing pipeline. Because some donors lacked HLA typing at each locus, the association tests relied only on the typed subset. In this cohort, only TCR beta chains were sequenced, and detectable features were limited by the absence of alpha or paired-chain data. Most TCR sequences were observed very rarely across donors, whereas some public TCRs were present in many individuals. Correlated functional status among segregating V segments might reflect linkage disequilibrium, but an unknown experimental factor could not be ruled out. In a later genetic analysis, a missense DCLRE1C variant was associated with V-gene and J-gene trimming of TCR beta chains, and the association was replicated in an independent cohort. According to a later genetic analysis, donors in an Asian-associated ancestry cluster had fewer N-insertions in productive TCRs than the approximately 670-donor mean. Because the 87-base-pair reads could not distinguish some IMGT-functional V segments, including TRBV6-2 and TRBV6-3, those segments were excluded.

In total, more than 500 healthy bone marrow donors made up the cohort. At the time of sampling, every cohort member was nominally healthy, though immune exposures that went unrecorded were likely present. The donor tested CMV seropositive and was one of the 289 seropositive cohort members. A peripheral blood sample was provided by each donor, and peripheral blood mononuclear cells were used for TCR beta sequencing. Genomic DNA extraction from the blood cell samples was performed with the Qiagen DNeasy Blood Extraction Kit. The library was produced with the immunoSEQ multiplex PCR assay. For the multiplex PCR, a mixture combining 60 forward primers for TCR Vbeta segments and 13 reverse primers for TCR Jbeta segments was used. Amplification of the CDR3 region of rearranged TCR beta genes was performed with a multiplex PCR assay on genomic DNA. The Illumina HiSeq System was used to sequence the amplified TCR beta libraries as 87-base-pair reads. The study's processing was this. In a later analysis, approximately 74 million unique TCR beta chains were counted across the 500 to 700 repertoires, and approximately 9.9 million of these chains were shared by at least two donors. Raw reads were error-corrected and collapsed into unique sequences with a nearest-neighbor algorithm that merged closely related sequences to remove PCR and sequencing errors. To assign V, D and J gene segments, CDR3 sequences were aligned to IMGT reference sequences. For a sequence to be retained, a match of at least six nucleotides was required to both a V gene segment and a J gene segment. A rearrangement counted as productive if the CDR3 had no stop codons and remained in frame with V and J, and every other rearrangement counted as non-productive. Following IMGT convention, CDR3 was defined as the stretch from the second conserved V-encoded cysteine up to the conserved J-encoded phenylalanine. Sequences without an unambiguous match to a single V gene segment were excluded from the earlier analysis of 500 to 700 of the donors. An earlier analysis of 500 to 700 of the donors classified V segments as functional when productive rearrangements were above 56.7% and as segregating when the standard deviation between donors was above 5%. To diagnose cytomegalovirus status from the catalog of TCR beta chain sequences, a statistical classification framework was built. A later analysis assigned V and J genes by comparing TCR nucleotide sequences with IMGT/GENE-DB human TR gene sequences. The TCRdist pipeline was used in a later analysis to assign CDR3 sequences and most-parsimonious VDJ recombination scenarios. In a later analysis, each TCR beta chain was defined by its CDR3 amino acid sequence together with its V-gene family, and reads without a unique V-gene family were excluded. To address suspected cross-contamination and a sequencing artifact, a later analysis removed a few hundred highly shared, low-generation-probability nucleotide sequences. A later analysis calculated a clonal expansion index for each public chain from normalized within-repertoire ranks of inferred template counts. A later analysis computed generation probabilities with a VDJ recombination model fitted to out-of-frame rearrangements, and checked the results against IGoR. Hypergeometric tests were used in a later analysis to score TCR-TCR, TCR-HLA and TCR-CMV co-occurrence, with a repertoire-size bias correction applied to the TCR pairs. In a later analysis, false discovery rates were estimated by permuting HLA or CMV assignments 20 times. In a later analysis, co-occurring TCRs were grouped using DBSCAN, and TCRdist sequence similarity was added for clustering within HLA-allele-positive subsets. For co-occurrence clustering, repertoires with fewer than 30,000 or more than 120,000 public chains were excluded, along with roughly five repertoires with anomalous nucleotide sharing. TCRdb retrieved this table from immuneACCESS and kept in-frame rearrangements only. Not all clones are present; in checked studies, unresolved V genes account for under half, and no reason is known for the remainder. The V and J calls and clone size come from that table; D and trimming were worked out from the DNA. For this sample the table gives roughly 160,000 clones, of which around three quarters were detected only once. Of the sample, 2.2% is held by the ten largest clones.

Notes on this clone: It has no known antigen specificity. Per-nucleotide qualities are absent, and no much larger clonotype sits a single base away.

The germline V gene (reference sequence) provides CDR1 LNHDA and CDR2 SQIVND. Relative to germline, V is 4 bases shorter and J is 10 bases shorter, with 17 bases between their ends. The CDR3 covers 14 residues, taking in both the cysteine and the phenylalanine. The kept DNA is CDR3 alone, 42 bases in frame from the first base. Sequencing used PBMCs. This TCR was sampled from a middle-aged man in good health and CMV-seropositive. The sequence joins TRBV19 to TRBJ2-4, with TRBD1 perhaps the D gene, on 7 matching bases. In nucleotides, the sequence is TGTGCCAGTAGTACACAGGGGAGGCAAGGTATTCAGTACTTC. This translates into CASSTQGRQGIQYF.